This TCR beta chain appears in the sequencing data of a study of OX40 agonist ivuxolimab in advanced cancers. TCRdb keeps only in-frame clones here, not all; method: immunoSEQ multiplex PCR. The sample has just under 75,000 clones; roughly nine tenths are singletons. Between the trimmed V and J ends, which lost 8 bases and 0 bases, there was a span of 17 bases. The CDR3 is made up of 16 amino acids. The germline CDR1 and CDR2 sequences are MNHNY and SVGAGI (reference sequence). This clonotype was sampled from an adult with an advanced solid tumor such as melanoma, head and neck, liver or kidney cancer. The input for sequencing was CD4+ or CD8+ T cells sorted from blood, taken in a trial of the OX40 agonist ivuxolimab. V usage is TRBV6-6 and J usage is TRBJ2-4, with a possible D match to TRBD2 (6 bases). In DNA, the CDR3 is TGTGCCAGCGGCGGGACGGATACCCTAGCCAAAAACATTCAGTACTTC. Protein sequence: CASGGTDTLAKNIQYF.